These T cell receptor beta chains were read from a single sample in a study of early T cells in non-severe SARS-CoV-2 infection. A single record per CDR3 protein comes from TCRdb applying MiXCR to the 5' RACE reads. The table includes under 50,000 distinct CDR3 sequences, 5.5% to 6.5% detected once. The sample taken for sequencing was whole blood. All receptors come from an adult who was a healthcare worker with PCR-confirmed SARS-CoV-2 infection or an uninfected control (not recorded which). The CDR3 runs from the conserved cysteine through the conserved F or W.

V	J	length	CDR3
TRBV10-3	TRBJ2-3	19	CAISGFSSGGVPSTDTQYF
TRBV18	TRBJ1-1	13	CASSLPTYGEAFF
TRBV2	TRBJ2-7	14	CASSEGQGNNEQYF
TRBV18	TRBJ2-5	13	CASSMGLVETQYF
TRBV20-1	TRBJ2-5	13	CSARGGAQETQYF
TRBV18	TRBJ1-5	14	CVSSRGQEEGPQHF
TRBV25-1	TRBJ1-1	14	CASSDSGRPTEAFF
TRBV20-1	TRBJ2-1	14	CSARNPGSYNEQFF
TRBV7-2	TRBJ1-6	15	CASSFRPLGNSPLHF
TRBV10-2	TRBJ2-3	12	CASSLGVDTQYF
TRBV5-1	TRBJ1-5	14	CASSPGQGVRPQHF
TRBV7-2	TRBJ1-5	15	CASSPRGGGNQPQHF
TRBV20-1	TRBJ2-4	14	CSARWSGAKNIQYF
TRBV9	TRBJ2-6	13	CASSSHGANVLTF
TRBV4-2	TRBJ2-3	16	CASSQARTGGTDTQYF
TRBV12-3/TRBV12-4	TRBJ2-7	15	CASSLGAAGPYEQYF
TRBV30	TRBJ1-5	15	CAWSTGSGTVQPQHF
TRBV4-3	TRBJ2-1	15	CASSQDFGGYNEQFF
TRBV20-1	TRBJ2-5	14	CSARVYDGEETQYF
TRBV2	TRBJ2-3	12	CASRSGTDTQYF
TRBV7-9	TRBJ1-3	17	CASSFLPGSGSGNTIYF
TRBV6-2/TRBV6-3	TRBJ1-1	12	CASSSHGTEAFF
TRBV2	TRBJ1-5	13	CASSEAGIQPQHF
TRBV11-3	TRBJ2-3	13	CASSYRRTDTQYF
TRBV20-1	TRBJ1-1	13	CSARGGQGAEAFF
TRBV10-3	TRBJ2-3	14	CASRAGGSTDTQYF
TRBV4-3	TRBJ2-7	15	CASSQDTVQPYEQYF
TRBV25-1	TRBJ2-7	15	CASSDLRSKGREQYF
TRBV10-2	TRBJ1-2	13	CASSAGGVRGYTF
TRBV6-5	TRBJ2-1	11	CASSTGLEQFF
TRBV7-2	TRBJ2-5	11	CASSLVADQYF
TRBV6-2/TRBV6-3	TRBJ2-1	14	CASRVTGTYNEQFF
TRBV7-2	TRBJ2-5	15	CASSFSGRTQETQYF
TRBV27	TRBJ2-5	15	CASSLAGRGRETQYF
TRBV7-9	TRBJ2-2	15	CASSLVSGNTGELFF
TRBV10-3	TRBJ1-2	14	CAISEGTGLAGYTF
TRBV7-9	TRBJ2-2	16	CASSSSSGGPTGELFF
TRBV6-5	TRBJ2-7	13	CASSQGARYEQYF
TRBV18	TRBJ2-7	16	CASSPPVSGYSYEQYF
TRBV5-1	TRBJ1-1	14	CASRRTAMNTEAFF
TRBV18	TRBJ2-3	11	CASSPRDTQYF
TRBV24-1	TRBJ1-5	14	CATSEQGSGQPQHF
TRBV15	TRBJ2-1	15	CATSRVREGRNEQFF